This T cell receptor (beta chain) appears in the sequencing data of a study of beta chain features in type 1 diabetes. Overall study: What patients shared with healthy donors was a similar profile of age, gender and cell yields. General study points: TCRB CDR3s were moderately but significantly shorter in Type 1 diabetes patients in all four CD4+ subsets.

Each sorted fraction was over 95% pure. Of the isolated RNA, all was reverse transcribed, and so the sequenced material was expressed TCRB transcripts. Measured with immunoSEQ multiplex PCR; TCRdb has only the in-frame clones, and not every one. The sample carries 16,000 or so clones, roughly four fifths recorded once. The V gene's germline CDR1 is MNHNS and CDR2 SASEGT. This CDR3 comprises 15 residues. Trimming removed 5 bases from V and 5 bases from J, with 16 bases in between. On this clone: Antigen unknown.

This TCR came from a woman aged 18-35 years with type 1 diabetes. Source material: stem cell memory CD4+ T cells from blood. The rearrangement uses TRBV6-1 and TRBJ2-1; no reliable D call. The CDR3: CASSIRVPTHNEQFF. In nucleotides, the CDR3 is TGTGCCAGCAGTATCCGGGTCCCGACGCACAATGAGCAGTTCTTC.